This T cell receptor (beta chain) came from a study of blood T cell repertoires in COVID-19. Donors were grouped by their self-reported clinical history. Resolution of symptoms, clearance, or two negative PCRs was present in recovered Cohort 3 donors. Profiling relied on immunoSEQ multiplex PCR, and the TCRdb table lists in-frame clones only, not all of them. The data contain approximately 490,000 clones, 88% of them singletons. This receptor was obtained from a woman aged 55-70 years who had recovered from COVID-19. The sequenced material came from PBMCs or T cells enriched from blood (not recorded which).

The CDR3 here is CASSPLLNTEAFF. Here the CDR3 DNA reads TGTGCCAGCAGTCCCCTTCTGAACACTGAAGCTTTCTTT. The chain recombines TRBV27 with TRBJ1-1; D remains ambiguous. Per germline, CDR1 MNHEY and CDR2 SMNVEV (reference sequence). Trimming stripped 5 bases from V and 0 bases from J, with 7 bases between. The CDR3 sequence is 13 residues long.